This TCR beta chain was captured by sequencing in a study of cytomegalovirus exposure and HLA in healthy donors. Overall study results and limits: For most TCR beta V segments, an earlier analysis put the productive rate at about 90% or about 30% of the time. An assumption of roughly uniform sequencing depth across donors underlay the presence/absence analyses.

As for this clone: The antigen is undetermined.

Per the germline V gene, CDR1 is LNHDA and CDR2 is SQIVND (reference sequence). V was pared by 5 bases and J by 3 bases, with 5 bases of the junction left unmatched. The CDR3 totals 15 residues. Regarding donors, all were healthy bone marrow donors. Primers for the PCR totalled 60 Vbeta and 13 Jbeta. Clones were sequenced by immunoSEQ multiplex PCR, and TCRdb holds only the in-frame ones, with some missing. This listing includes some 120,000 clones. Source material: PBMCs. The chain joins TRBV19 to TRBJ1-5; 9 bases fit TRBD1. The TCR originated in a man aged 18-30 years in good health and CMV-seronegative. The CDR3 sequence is CASSPGQGVNQPQHF. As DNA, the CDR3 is TGTGCCAGTAGTCCGGGACAGGGAGTCAATCAGCCCCAGCATTTT. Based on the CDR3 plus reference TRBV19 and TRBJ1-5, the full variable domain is DGGITQSPKYLFRKEGQNVTLSCEQNLNHDAMYWYRQDPGQGLRLIYYSQIVNDFQKGDIAEGYSVSREKKESFPLTVTSAQKNPTAFYLCASSPGQGVNQPQHFGDGTRLSIL.